This TCR beta chain was sequenced during a study of human T cells and chemical hapten exposure. The germline V gene encodes CDR1 MNHEY and CDR2 SVGAGI. Between the trimmed V and J ends, which lost 6 bases and 9 bases, there was a span of 15 bases. The CDR3 consists of 14 residues. This clonotype was counted at least ten times. TCRdb recomputed calls from the RACE reads with MiXCR, one row per CDR3 protein. Among tens of thousands of distinct CDR3 sequences, around a tenth were seen once, and the ten largest hold roughly 1.4%. Time point meaning: patch test 2, 6 weeks after DPC sensitization. Treatment noted: therapeutic diphenylcyclopropenone sensitization with weekly scalp DPC.

The TCR was taken from a man aged 18 to 30 with alopecia areata. Some clones in this sample may be carry-over from other donors' samples. Source: whole blood, taken in connection with sensitization to the hapten diphenylcyclopropenone (DPC). The chain couples TRBV6-5 to TRBJ1-6; D might be TRBD1 (6 bases). Here the CDR3 DNA reads TGTGCCAGCAGACAGAGAGGGGGAAGTTCACCCCTCCACTTT. Its translation: CASRQRGGSSPLHF.